This T cell receptor beta chain was recorded in a study of OX40 agonist ivuxolimab in advanced cancers. The study in broad terms: Ivuxolimab was an agonistic, fully human IgG2 monoclonal antibody directed against OX40 (CD134), a costimulatory receptor. Intravenous ivuxolimab was administered to patients every 2 weeks at six dose levels: 0.01, 0.1, 0.3, 1.5, 3 and 10 mg/kg. Of the 52 patients in dose escalation, about 20 had hepatocellular carcinoma, around 15 had melanoma, 9 had renal cell carcinoma and 9 had head and neck cancer. In the dose-escalation cohort, more than 75% of patients were male, and the mean age was roughly 60 years, with a range of 23 to 79. Prior anti-PD-1, anti-PD-L1 or anti-CTLA-4 therapy was permitted, and approximately 40% of dose-escalation patients had received checkpoint inhibitors. Three dose-escalation patients achieved partial responses, one with hepatocellular carcinoma and two with cutaneous melanoma. Peripheral TCRbeta sequencing aimed to test whether ivuxolimab altered TCR sequence diversity and caused clonal T-cell expansion. The paper reports the monotherapy dose-escalation portion (N of about 50 patients) of the phase I ivuxolimab trial.

Study-wide findings and limitations: Clonal expansion of both CD4+ and CD8+ blood T cells was observed from baseline to week 6 at doses 0.1 to 3.0 mg/kg. Low levels of normalized T-cell clonal expansion were also seen in some nonresponding patients. In partial responders in the 0.1-3.0 mg/kg groups, normalized peripheral clonal expansion was found to be among the lowest, especially among CD8+ T cells. After ivuxolimab, expanded clones were on average more numerous among CD8+ T cells than among CD4+ T cells. The antigen specificity of the clonally expanded peripheral T cells was not determined.

Genomic DNA was isolated from the sorted cells so that the TCRbeta CDR3 region could be sequenced. The immunoSEQ Assay was used for sequencing of TCRbeta CDR3 regions. What TCRdb holds here is the immuneACCESS table cut down to in-frame rearrangements. Part of the clones is not present; checked against another copy, under half of the missing clones reflect an unresolved V gene, and the others are unexplained. The sample has almost 35,000 clones on record, roughly 80% of them singletons. In total, the top ten clones hold 11% of the sample. Patients with autoimmune disease history or receiving systemic immunosuppression were excluded from the trial. Peripheral blood for TCR sequencing was collected from all dose cohorts at baseline, on cycle 4 day 1, and on cycle 7 day 1. Samples came from an open-label, multicenter, first-in-human phase I dose-escalation trial of ivuxolimab. Adults with locally advanced or metastatic head and neck squamous cell, hepatocellular, melanoma or renal cell carcinoma were enrolled in the trial. CD4+ and CD8+ T cells were sorted separately from peripheral blood before TCR sequencing.

Notes on this clone: There is no known antigen for this receptor. No much larger clonotype is one base removed from it; base qualities were not supplied.

The TCR originated in an adult with an advanced solid tumor such as melanoma, head and neck, liver or kidney cancer. Sequencing was performed on CD4+ or CD8+ T cells sorted from blood, taken in a trial of the OX40 agonist ivuxolimab.

The CDR3 loop reads CAITGQGDEQYF. The sequenced DNA is TGTGCCATCACTGGACAGGGAGACGAGCAGTACTTC. This sequence uses TRBV10-3 and TRBJ2-5, and 8 junction bases match TRBD1. Judging by the DNA end, TRBJ2-7 fits better; the J call may be wrong. From cysteine to phenylalanine, the CDR3 is 12 amino acids long. The sequence is cut down to CDR3 DNA, 36 bases in frame from base 1. The CDR1 and CDR2 encoded by the germline V gene are ENHRY and SYGVKD.